The entry that follows covers one T cell receptor (beta chain) sequence. The CDR3 spans 16 residues. The trim removed 4 bases at V and 7 bases at J, leaving 5 bases unmatched. Germline CDR1 is LGHDT and CDR2 is YNNKEL (reference sequence). The data stem from a study of T cell responses to AZD1222 COVID-19 vaccine. Only in-frame clones appear in the TCRdb table, and some are missing; sequencing was by immunoSEQ multiplex PCR. The table has roughly 120,000 clones, just over 90% seen once. The chain joins TRBV3-1 (or the pseudogene TRBV3-2) to TRBJ2-1; TRBD2 matches 15 bases. The input for sequencing was peripheral blood, taken 28 days after the second AZD1222 dose. The TCR comes from an adult who received the AZD1222 COVID-19 vaccine. The chain's CDR3 is CASSPIGLAGGNEQFF. Written as DNA, the CDR3 is TGTGCCAGCAGCCCGATCGGACTAGCGGGAGGGAATGAGCAGTTCTTC.